One sample yielded the 10 T cell receptor beta chains listed below, sequenced in a study of CD8 T cells in Susac syndrome. Reverse transcription of roughly 0.5 to 1 ug RNA was carried out with random hexamers. MiXCR was run by TCRdb on the immunoSEQ multiplex PCR reads, yielding one entry per CDR3 protein. The sample carries about 150,000 distinct CDR3 sequences, 90% to 95% recorded once. The sample taken for sequencing was CD4+ T cells from PBMCs. The receptors originated from a human donor with Susac syndrome.

The chain is built from TRBV29-1 and TRBJ2-5; TRBD1 matches 8 bases. Germline V gene lookup returns CDR1 SQVTM and CDR2 ANQGSEA. J lost 2 bases, V lost 6 bases, and 11 bases had no gene match. The CDR3 sequence is 15 residues long. The CDR3 here is CSVGYGTGSQETQYF. For the CDR3, the DNA is TGCAGCGTGGGATATGGGACAGGTTCTCAAGAGACCCAGTACTTC.

The V and J genes are TRBV9 and TRBJ2-3; 8 positions match TRBD2. Germline values: CDR1 SGDLS, CDR2 YYNGEE. The CDR3 contains 16 residues. V lost 2 bases to trimming and J lost 0 bases; unmatched junction nucleotides: 5. The DNA of the CDR3 is TGTGCCAGCAGCGTTCAGAGCGGGGGAAGCACAGATACGCAGTATTTT. Translated: CASSVQSGGSTDTQYF. The full variable domain, its missing parts supplied by reference TRBV9 and TRBJ2-3, is DSGVTQTPKHLITATGQRVTLRCSPRSGDLSVYWYQQSLDQGLQFLIQYYNGEERAKGNILERFSAQQFPDLHSELNLSSLELGDSALYFCASSVQSGGSTDTQYFGPGTRLTVL.

The chain employs TRBV29-1 and TRBJ1-2; the D is unclear. Germline CDR1 and CDR2: SQVTM and ANQGSEA. The V gene lost 1 base and the J gene lost 8 bases, with 17 bases spanning the gap. The CDR3 runs to 14 residues. The CDR3 is CSVEVLGLPSGYTF. The CDR3 coding sequence is TGCAGCGTTGAAGTTCTGGGGTTACCCTCAGGCTACACCTTC.

V usage is TRBV6-5 and J usage is TRBJ1-2, with D unclear. CDR1 is MNHEY, CDR2 SVGAGI, per germline. V lost 8 bases, J lost 4 bases, and 11 bases lay in between. The CDR3 totals 12 residues. CDR3: CASLGRRYGYTF. In DNA, the CDR3 is TGTGCCAGCTTGGGCCGCCGCTATGGCTACACCTTC.

The rearrangement uses TRBV29-1 and TRBJ1-2, with a weak D call TRBD1 (5 bases). The CDR3 is made up of 16 amino acids. V was trimmed by 0 bases and J by 4 bases, leaving 18 bases between them. Germline V gene sequence: CDR1 SQVTM, CDR2 ANQGSEA. CDR3 protein: CSVEDPPLGTGYGYTF. The CDR3 DNA sequence: TGCAGCGTTGAAGATCCCCCCCTCGGGACTGGCTATGGCTACACCTTC.

This clonotype was picked up one time. The chain links TRBV29-1 to TRBJ2-3; 10 bases are shared with TRBD1. The CDR3 sequence is 12 residues long. V dropped 6 bases and J dropped 5; count of bases not matched to a gene: 2. Germline V gene lookup returns CDR1 SQVTM and CDR2 ANQGSEA. Here the CDR3 reads CSVRDRGDTQYF. CDR3 coding DNA: TGCAGCGTGCGGGACAGGGGAGATACGCAGTATTTT.

The rearrangement uses TRBV7-3 and TRBJ2-1; 11 bases map to TRBD1. The CDR3 runs to 16 residues. The V segment lost 2 bases and the J segment 2 bases; nucleotides outside the gene matches: 2. The V gene's germline CDR1 is SGHTA and CDR2 FQGTGA. The CDR3 DNA reads as TGTGCCAGCAGCTTAGGGGGACAGGGGGCCTACAATGAGCAGTTCTTC. It encodes CASSLGGQGAYNEQFF. The full variable domain, in which reference TRBV7-3 and TRBJ2-1 provide the parts outside the CDR3, is GAGVSQTPSNKVTEKGKYVELRCDPISGHTALYWYRQSLGQGPEFLIYFQGTGAADDSGLPNDRFFAVRPEGSVSTLKIQRTERGDSAVYLCASSLGGQGAYNEQFFGPGTRLTVL.

V is TRBV5-6 and J is TRBJ2-6; D unclear. Trimming shortened V by 2 bases and J by 3 bases, and 12 bases separated the two germline ends. CDR1 is SGHDT, CDR2 YYEEEE, per germline. This CDR3 has 16 amino acids. The CDR3 DNA follows: TGTGCCAGCAGCTTTCGGCAGTCTCTTGGGGCCAACGTCCTGACTTTC. Its translation: CASSFRQSLGANVLTF. Full variable domain (rest looked up from reference TRBV5-6 and TRBJ2-6): DAGVTQSPTHLIKTRGQQVTLRCSPKSGHDTVSWYQQALGQGPQFIFQYYEEEERQRGNFPDRFSGHQFPNYSSELNVNALLLGDSALYLCASSFRQSLGANVLTFGAGSRLTVL.

The V gene is TRBV7-9, the J gene TRBJ2-3, with no clear D. The V gene's germline CDR1 is SEHNR and CDR2 FQNEAQ (reference sequence). CDR3 size: 12 residues. The germline V and J ends were trimmed by 8 bases and 4 bases, with 10 bases remaining between them. The CDR3 region is CASSIRADTQYF. The CDR3 DNA sequence: TGTGCCAGCTCAATCCGGGCAGATACGCAGTATTTT.

CDR3: CASSFRAPSTEQYF. The CDR3 DNA reads TGTGCCAGCAGCTTTAGGGCCCCCTCCACCGAGCAGTACTTC. The chain has TRBV5-6 and TRBJ2-7; no clear D gene. Germline V gene data show CDR1 as SGHDT and CDR2 as YYEEEE. The CDR3 is 14 residues long. V was pared by 2 bases and J by 6 bases, with 15 bases between.